Following are 2 T cell receptor beta chains from one sample sequenced in a study of graft-versus-host responses after intestinal transplantation. Some clones are missing from TCRdb's copy, which holds only in-frame ones; the method was immunoSEQ multiplex PCR. Of 15,000 to 20,000 clones in the sample, about 80% were seen once. Intraepithelial and lamina propria lymphocytes were released after the graft tissue was processed. Specimen: ileum tissue, collected approximately 97 days after intestinal transplant. All receptors come from a human patient who received an intestinal transplant, so some T cells may come from the graft donor.

V usage is TRBV7-2 and J usage is TRBJ1-5; TRBD1 might be the D (6 bases). Trimming stripped 5 bases from V and 6 bases from J, with 8 bases between. The V gene's germline CDR1 is SGHTA and CDR2 FQGNSA. The CDR3 contains 12 residues. This CDR3 is CASSIRGQPQHF. The CDR3 region has the DNA TGTGCCAGCAGCATCAGGGGTCAGCCCCAGCATTTT. Supplemented by reference TRBV7-2 and TRBJ1-5, the full variable domain reads GAGVSQSPSNKVTEKGKDVELRCDPISGHTALYWYRQSLGQGLEFLIYFQGNSAPDKSGLPSDRFSAERTGGSVSTLTIQRTQQEDSAVYLCASSIRGQPQHFGDGTRLSIL.

CDR3 DNA sequence: TGTGCCAGCAGTTACAGCCAAGATCCCCTACGAGAGCAGTACTTC. Its protein product is CASSYSQDPLREQYF. The chain has TRBV6-5 and TRBJ2-7; D is undetermined. The CDR3 extends over 15 amino acids. CDR1 is MNHEY and CDR2 is SVGAGI in the germline V gene. The ends were cut back, 2 bases at V and 7 bases at J, with 18 bases in the middle.